These 13 T cell receptor beta chains share one sample of origin, sequenced in a study of STAT5B mutations in CD4+ large granular lymphocyte leukemia. Clones were sequenced by immunoSEQ multiplex PCR, and TCRdb holds only the in-frame ones, with some missing. The table has 40,000 to 55,000 clones, about four fifths seen once. Input material: CD4+ T cells from blood buffy coats. These receptors originate from a human donor in good health.

The chain combines TRBV6-5 with TRBJ2-5; 7 nucleotides align to TRBD2. The J call may be faulty, since TRBJ2-7 better matches the DNA end. The CDR3 contains 14 residues. Looked up from germline, CDR1 is MNHEY and CDR2 is SVGAGI. The CDR3 region has the DNA TGTGCCAGCAGTTACGCTAGCGGCTCCTACGAGCAGTACTTC. This sequence encodes CASSYASGSYEQYF.

The chain links TRBV11-3 to TRBJ1-1, with 7 bases identical to TRBD1. Germline-derived CDR1 and CDR2 are SGHNT and YENEEA. V lost 1 base to trimming and J lost 1 base; unmatched junction nucleotides: 6. This CDR3 region has 16 residues. CDR3 sequence (DNA): TGTGCCAGCAGCTTAGGAGCAGGGGGTTCGAACACTGAAGCTTTCTTT. Translating it yields CASSLGAGGSNTEAFF.

This chain links TRBV19 with TRBJ2-3; no definite D call. CDR1 LNHDA and CDR2 SQIVND come from the germline V gene (reference sequence). Trimming removed 3 bases from V and 5 bases from J, with 15 bases in between. The CDR3 consists of 15 residues. The CDR3 loop reads CASSMGPSHGDTQYF. DNA of the CDR3: TGTGCCAGTAGTATGGGTCCTTCACATGGAGATACGCAGTATTTT.

V and J are TRBV6-5 and TRBJ2-2; D uncertain. The CDR3 loop spans 13 amino acids. V lost 6 bases and J lost 6, with 11 bases in between. Germline-derived CDR1 and CDR2 are MNHEY and SVGAGI. The CDR3 is CASRFAGPGELFF. CDR3 nucleotide sequence: TGTGCCAGCAGATTCGCCGGCCCCGGGGAGCTGTTTTTT.

The J gene is TRBJ1-2, the V gene TRBV19, with D perhaps TRBD1 (6 bases). The V and J ends lost 3 bases and 8 bases respectively, with 13 bases between them. Germline V CDR1 and CDR2: LNHDA, SQIVND (reference sequence). This CDR3 region has 13 residues. For the CDR3, the DNA is TGTGCCAGTAGTATTACAGGGAAAGGCGGCTACACCTTC. It yields the protein CASSITGKGGYTF.

The chain uses TRBV11-2 and TRBJ2-3, with TRBD2 matching over 11 bases. This CDR3 spans 16 amino acids. Germline V gene lookup returns CDR1 SGHAT and CDR2 FQNNGV. Trimming at V came to 5 bases and at J to 6 bases, leaving 10 bases not matched to a gene. For the CDR3, the DNA is TGTGCCAGCAGCCCAACTAGCGGGGGTTACCCTGATACGCAGTATTTT. Protein product: CASSPTSGGYPDTQYF.

This clone has only a few counts. The chain uses TRBV6-5 and TRBJ2-7; D unclear. The CDR3 sequence is 11 residues long. V dropped 5 bases and J dropped 4 bases, with 6 bases sitting between them. Germline CDR1 MNHEY, CDR2 SVGAGI. As DNA, the CDR3 is TGTGCCAGCAGTAAGGCTTACGAGCAGTACTTC. This translates into CASSKAYEQYF.

The CDR3 protein is CASSSLSTFSNYGYTF. The DNA for the CDR3 is TGTGCCAGCAGTTCCTTATCGACATTTTCTAACTATGGCTACACCTTC. The chain combines TRBV6-5 with TRBJ1-2, with unresolved D. CDR3 length: 16 residues. Germline CDR1 is MNHEY and CDR2 is SVGAGI. Trimming shortened V by 4 bases and J by 0 bases, and 15 bases separated the two germline ends.

The CDR3 loop is CASSARQGANEKLFF. The CDR3 DNA sequence: TGTGCCAGCAGCGCTCGACAGGGCGCTAATGAAAAACTGTTTTTT. The chain carries TRBV11-3 and TRBJ1-4; 7 bases agree with TRBD1. The CDR3 runs 15 residues. CDR1 and CDR2 (germline): SGHNT, YENEEA. The J segment lost 3 bases and the V segment lost 5 bases, leaving 6 bases of the junction unmatched.

The chain employs TRBV9 and TRBJ2-2; D gene uncertain. Trimming removed 0 bases from V and 8 bases from J, with 11 bases in between. Germline lookup yields CDR1 SGDLS and CDR2 YYNGEE. The CDR3 contains 14 residues. CDR3 DNA sequence: TGTGCCAGCAGCGTAGAGGTTGAGTATGGGGAGCTGTTTTTT. Its protein is CASSVEVEYGELFF.

This rearrangement joins TRBV29-1 to TRBJ2-7; D may be TRBD1 (6 bases). The CDR3 totals 13 residues. V shed 6 bases and J shed 4 bases, with 16 bases lying between them. CDR1 is SQVTM and CDR2 is ANQGSEA in the germline V gene. The DNA for the CDR3 is TGCAGCGTGAATGGGGACATAAGTTACGAGCAGTACTTC. Translation: CSVNGDISYEQYF.

The chain carries TRBV6-6 and TRBJ1-2, with D possibly matching TRBD1 (5 bases). From germline, CDR1 is MNHNY and CDR2 SVGAGI (reference sequence). This CDR3 spans 15 amino acids. The V and J ends lost 8 bases and 4 bases respectively, with 20 bases between them. The CDR3 DNA reads TGTGCCAGCTACCCAAGCGACAGATTTTCCTATGGCTACACCTTC. This translates into CASYPSDRFSYGYTF.

This chain joins TRBV6-5 and TRBJ2-3; D possibly matches TRBD1 or TRBD2 (6 bases each). Trimming took 2 bases from V and 8 from J, leaving 14 bases between them. Looked up from germline, CDR1 is MNHEY and CDR2 is SVGAGI. The CDR3 consists of 14 residues. The CDR3 region has the DNA TGTGCCAGCAGTTACGAGGGGGGCGGTGGTACGCAGTATTTT. This sequence encodes CASSYEGGGGTQYF.